This is a list of T cell receptor beta chains from one sample in a study of T cell responses to AZD1222 COVID-19 vaccine. TCRdb keeps only in-frame clones here, not all; method: immunoSEQ multiplex PCR. The sample shows 100,000 to 130,000 clones, roughly 90% of them seen only once. Sequences were derived from peripheral blood, sampled on day 0 of MenACWY control vaccination. These receptors originate from an adult in good health. Both conserved end residues are part of each CDR3. The D gene is left open where the match is weak. Expanded clones are given a class, and other clones once, few, many or no size at all.

J: TRBJ2-5; size: NA; length: 14; D: NA; V: TRBV7-9; CDR3: CASSLAATRETQYF; DNA: TGTGCCAGCAGCTTAGCAGCCACCAGGGAGACCCAGTACTTC
J: TRBJ2-7; size: NA; length: 16; D: TRBD2; V: TRBV11-2; CDR3: CASSGGGLAGAYEQYF; DNA: TGTGCCAGCAGCGGGGGTGGGCTAGCGGGGGCCTACGAGCAGTACTTC
J: TRBJ1-5; size: NA; length: 14; D: NA; V: TRBV6-6; CDR3: CASQKVQGNQPQHF; DNA: TGTGCCAGCCAGAAGGTACAGGGAAATCAGCCCCAGCATTTT
J: TRBJ1-1; size: NA; length: 13; D: NA; V: TRBV19; CDR3: CASRDRPNTEAFF; DNA: TGTGCCAGTCGTGACAGACCGAACACTGAAGCTTTCTTT
J: TRBJ1-2; size: once; length: 14; D: NA; V: TRBV3-1/TRBV3-2; CDR3: CASSARRSYYGYTF; DNA: TGTGCCAGCAGCGCCCGCCGATCTTACTATGGCTACACCTTC
J: TRBJ2-7; size: NA; length: 14; D: TRBD1; V: TRBV6-6; CDR3: CASSYRQGAYEQYF; DNA: TGTGCCAGCAGTTACCGGCAGGGGGCCTACGAGCAGTACTTC
J: TRBJ2-7; size: NA; length: 14; D: TRBD1; V: TRBV5-1; CDR3: CASSPPGQGYEQYF; DNA: TGCGCCAGCAGCCCCCCGGGACAGGGCTACGAGCAGTACTTC
J: TRBJ1-1; size: NA; length: 13; D: TRBD1; V: TRBV19; CDR3: CASSGTVNTEAFF; DNA: TGTGCCAGTAGTGGGACAGTGAACACTGAAGCTTTCTTT
J: TRBJ1-3; size: NA; length: 15; D: NA; V: TRBV11-2; CDR3: CASSLEGVSGNTIYF; DNA: TGTGCCAGCAGCTTAGAAGGTGTCTCTGGAAACACCATATATTTT
J: TRBJ2-5; size: NA; length: 16; D: NA; V: TRBV5-1; CDR3: CASSLVRFGTQETQYF; DNA: TGCGCCAGCAGCTTGGTACGTTTCGGGACCCAAGAGACCCAGTACTTC
J: TRBJ2-4; size: NA; length: 16; D: TRBD1; V: TRBV12-5; CDR3: CASGITSTGGVGIQYF; DNA: TGTGCTAGTGGAATCACTTCGACAGGGGGCGTGGGAATTCAGTACTTC
J: TRBJ1-5; size: NA; length: 15; D: TRBD1; V: TRBV2; CDR3: CASSTGTGGNQPQHF; DNA: TGTGCCAGCAGTACGGGGACAGGGGGCAATCAGCCCCAGCATTTT
J: TRBJ1-3; size: NA; length: 14; D: NA; V: TRBV29-1; CDR3: CSVSSGTKRGTIYF; DNA: TGCAGCGTTTCGTCAGGTACGAAGAGGGGCACCATATATTTT
J: TRBJ2-5; size: NA; length: 15; D: TRBD2; V: TRBV7-2; CDR3: CASSLRLASQETQYF; DNA: TGTGCCAGCAGCCTCCGACTAGCATCCCAAGAGACCCAGTACTTC
J: TRBJ2-7; size: NA; length: 16; D: TRBD1; V: TRBV6-6; CDR3: CASRPFGQGARYEQYF; DNA: TGTGCCAGCAGACCCTTTGGACAGGGGGCGCGGTACGAGCAGTACTTC
J: TRBJ1-2; size: NA; length: 15; D: TRBD1; V: TRBV7-9; CDR3: CASSNGQGDNYGYTF; DNA: TGTGCCAGCAGCAACGGACAGGGGGACAACTATGGCTACACCTTC